The 8 T cell receptor beta chains below were found in one sample sequenced in a study of chemoradiotherapy in HPV16-positive cancers (dated by TCRdb to about 2022). Libraries were prepared through the immunoSEQ multiplex PCR assay. TCRdb obtained this table from immuneACCESS and retained in-frame rearrangements with V and J assigned. These tables miss some clones; where compared with another copy, unresolved V genes account for less than half of the shortfall, and the remainder is unexplained. This sample has 9,500 to 15,000 clones in its table, and around 87% of those were observed once. Of the sample, 4.5% to 6.5% falls within the top ten clones. The specimen comprised blood, sampled from a patient who underwent chemoradiotherapy. The receptors were gathered from a human donor with HPV-associated anogenital cancer.

The V gene is TRBV5-1, the J gene TRBJ2-5; D is unresolved. V lost 1 base, J lost 2 bases, and 9 bases lay in between. This CDR3 is built from 14 residues. Germline CDR1 reads SGHRS; CDR2 reads YFSETQ. CDR3 sequence reads: CASSLWAAQETQYF. The DNA for the CDR3 is TGCGCCAGCAGCTTGTGGGCAGCTCAAGAGACCCAGTACTTC.

The chain links TRBV6-4 to TRBJ1-3, with D unclear. Trimming left V 4 bases short and J 1 base short, with 14 bases between. This CDR3 has 16 amino acids. Germline V gives CDR1 MRHNA, CDR2 SNTAGT. The CDR3 reads CASSASGLFSGNTIYF. The DNA for the CDR3 is TGTGCCAGCAGTGCGTCAGGCCTCTTTTCTGGAAACACCATATATTTT.

The chain joins TRBV5-4 to TRBJ1-6; 7 bases fit TRBD1. CDR3 length: 15 amino acids. Germline CDR1 SGHNT, CDR2 YYREEE (reference sequence). The junction had 11 bases not matched to a gene; V was cut back by 5 bases and J by 9 bases. CDR3 protein: CASSLHRGEGSPLHF. CDR3 DNA sequence: TGTGCCAGCAGTTTACACAGGGGTGAGGGTTCACCCCTCCACTTT.

The chain links TRBV9 to TRBJ2-5; D is undetermined. The CDR3 totals 17 residues. The V end lost 0 bases, the J end lost 1 base, and 16 bases lay between the germline ends. CDR1 and CDR2 from the germline V gene are SGDLS and YYNGEE. CDR3 DNA: TGTGCCAGCAGCGTAGGAACCTCCTCCGCGTTCCAAGAGACCCAGTACTTC. Its translation: CASSVGTSSAFQETQYF.

The rearrangement links TRBV6-6 to TRBJ2-7, with a weak D call TRBD1 (6 bases). The CDR3 runs 12 residues. The V end was cut by 6 bases, the J end by 4 bases, with 10 bases between. The V gene's germline CDR1 is MNHNY and CDR2 SVGAGI (reference sequence). CDR3 region: CASRGTQYEQYF. The CDR3 DNA reads TGTGCCAGCAGGGGGACACAATACGAGCAGTACTTC.

The rearrangement joins TRBV19 to TRBJ1-6; 7 nucleotides match TRBD1. Unmatched junction bases numbered 13, after V lost 7 bases and J lost 7 bases. Germline V gene lookup returns CDR1 LNHDA and CDR2 SQIVND (reference sequence). The CDR3 loop spans 16 amino acids. The CDR3 here is CASTIGGATGNSPLHF. DNA for the CDR3: TGTGCCAGTACCATAGGGGGCGCGACAGGGAATTCACCCCTCCACTTT.

The CDR3 loop is CASSVQPSSYNEQFF. The CDR3, as DNA: TGTGCCAGCAGCGTTCAACCTAGCTCCTACAATGAGCAGTTCTTC. V is TRBV9 and J is TRBJ2-1; no clear D. CDR3 length equals 15 residues. Trimming cost V 2 bases and J 0 bases, with 9 bases left between them. Germline loops: CDR1 SGDLS, CDR2 YYNGEE.

The chain links TRBV5-4 to TRBJ2-5; D call uncertain. V lost 0 bases, J lost 2 bases, and 8 bases lay in between. Germline V gene sequence: CDR1 SGHNT, CDR2 YYREEE (reference sequence). The CDR3 covers 14 residues. The CDR3 loop reads CASSLAGQQETQYF. The CDR3 DNA follows: TGTGCCAGCAGCTTGGCTGGGCAGCAAGAGACCCAGTACTTC.